This passage covers 26 T cell receptor beta chains from one sample sequenced in a study of pediatric ulcerative colitis. Clones were sequenced by immunoSEQ multiplex PCR, and TCRdb holds only the in-frame ones, with some missing. In the table there are approximately 60,000 clones, 80% to 90% of which are singletons. Material: blood. These receptors came from a boy aged 5-17 years with severe ulcerative colitis.

The V gene is TRBV7-6, the J gene TRBJ1-2; the D gene is possibly TRBD1 (5 bases). Trimming took off 1 base at V and 7 bases at J, with 13 bases between the two ends. Per the germline V gene, CDR1 is SGHVS and CDR2 is FNYEAQ. The CDR3 spans 14 residues. CDR3 nucleotides: TGTGCCAGCAGCTTAGATCCAGGGTTAGCTGGCTACACCTTC. Translated: CASSLDPGLAGYTF.

The V call is TRBV7-2, the J call TRBJ1-5; TRBD1 might be the D (6 bases). V dropped 1 base and J dropped 7 bases, with 8 bases sitting between them. Germline CDR1 SGHTA, CDR2 FQGNSA. The CDR3 sequence is 13 residues long. The DNA of the CDR3 is TGTGCCAGCAGCTTAGGGGGGGCCCAGCCCCAGCATTTT. Translating it yields CASSLGGAQPQHF.

This chain joins TRBV13 and TRBJ2-1; 9 bases are shared with TRBD2. The germline CDR1 and CDR2 sequences are PRHDT and FYEKMQ (reference sequence). The CDR3 extends over 15 amino acids. V trimming: 3 bases; J trimming: 4 bases; junction bases outside the gene matches: 4. The CDR3 sequence: CASSFSGSPYNEQFF. For the CDR3, the DNA is TGTGCCAGCAGCTTTAGCGGGAGCCCATACAATGAGCAGTTCTTC.

The count of this clone is one. V and J are TRBV5-1 and TRBJ1-4, with a tentative D call TRBD1 (5 bases). The CDR3 loop spans 14 amino acids. Trimming stripped 4 bases from V and 8 bases from J, with 15 bases between. The germline gives CDR1 SGHRS, CDR2 YFSETQ. CDR3 nucleotides: TGCGCCAGCAGCGGGGACGTTGGGGCCGAAAAACTGTTTTTT. It is translated as CASSGDVGAEKLFF.

V usage is TRBV30 and J usage is TRBJ2-7; D may be TRBD1 (5 bases). CDR3 length: 13 residues. The V end was cut by 5 bases, the J end by 5 bases, with 16 bases between. Germline V CDR1 and CDR2: GTSNPN, SVGIG (reference sequence). CDR3 coding DNA: TGTGCCTGGGGGCGCAGGACAATCCACGAGCAGTACTTC. The encoded protein is CAWGRRTIHEQYF. The variable domain in full, with the rest retrieved from reference TRBV30 and TRBJ2-7, is SQTIHQWPATLVQPVGSPLSLECTVEGTSNPNLYWYRQAAGRGLQLLFYSVGIGQISSEVPQNLSASRPQDRQFILSSKKLLLSDSGFYLCAWGRRTIHEQYFGPGTRLTVT.

This chain connects TRBV6-1 to TRBJ2-1; 10 bases fit TRBD2. Germline loops: CDR1 MNHNS, CDR2 SASEGT. The J segment lost 8 bases and the V segment lost 10 bases, leaving 8 bases of the junction unmatched. CDR3 size: 13 residues. The CDR3 sequence is CATSGTSAYEQFF. Written as DNA, the CDR3 is TGTGCCACGTCCGGGACTAGCGCCTATGAGCAGTTCTTC.

The chain carries TRBV2 and TRBJ2-7; 12 bases map to TRBD2. Losses at the gene ends were 6 bases for V and 2 bases for J; bases not matched to a gene: 20. Germline loops: CDR1 SNHLY, CDR2 FYNNEI. The CDR3 has 20 amino acids. The CDR3 DNA reads TGTGCCAGCAGCACCGCCCCCCGACTAGCGGGGGCCACCGGGACCTACGAGCAGTACTTC. This translates into CASSTAPRLAGATGTYEQYF.

This clone was counted a single time. The rearrangement uses TRBV13 and TRBJ1-3, with D perhaps TRBD1 (6 bases). From germline, CDR1 is PRHDT and CDR2 FYEKMQ (reference sequence). CDR3 size: 16 residues. V was pared by 3 bases and J by 0 bases, with 12 bases between. CDR3 nucleotide sequence: TGTGCCAGCAGCTTGGACAGAGTTTTCTCTGGAAACACCATATATTTT. Its protein is CASSLDRVFSGNTIYF.

The rearrangement joins TRBV11-3 to TRBJ2-7, with D tentatively TRBD2 (6 bases). V lost 5 bases to trimming and J lost 3 bases, with 11 bases between them. The CDR3 length is 13 residues. The germline gives CDR1 SGHNT, CDR2 YENEEA. The CDR3: CASSPAAGYEQYF. CDR3 nucleotides: TGTGCCAGCAGCCCCGCAGCGGGCTACGAGCAGTACTTC.

V and J are TRBV30 and TRBJ2-3; D gene ambiguous. The CDR3 has 15 amino acids. Germline CDR1 GTSNPN, CDR2 SVGIG (reference sequence). Trimming cost V 6 bases and J 0 bases, with 16 bases left between them. CDR3 in DNA: TGTGCCTGTCCTTCGGTTAGGTCTAGCACAGATACGCAGTATTTT. It translates to CACPSVRSSTDTQYF.

The chain links TRBV11-3 to TRBJ2-7; 7 bases are a match to TRBD1. This CDR3 is built from 14 residues. The V segment lost 4 bases and the J segment 2 bases; nucleotides outside the gene matches: 5. Germline CDR1 reads SGHNT; CDR2 reads YENEEA. For the CDR3, the DNA is TGTGCCAGCAGCTCCCGGGACAGTCCCTACGAGCAGTACTTC. Its translation: CASSSRDSPYEQYF.

This chain links TRBV7-9 with TRBJ2-7; D remains ambiguous. Germline V gene lookup returns CDR1 SEHNR and CDR2 FQNEAQ (reference sequence). The CDR3 has 13 residues. V lost 4 bases to trimming and J lost 2 bases, with 9 bases between them. CDR3 region: CASSSVKAYEQYF. DNA for the CDR3: TGTGCCAGCAGCTCCGTCAAGGCCTACGAGCAGTACTTC. Full variable domain (rest looked up from reference TRBV7-9 and TRBJ2-7): DTGVSQNPRHKITKRGQNVTFRCDPISEHNRLYWYRQTLGQGPEFLTYFQNEAQLEKSRLLSDRFSAERPKGSFSTLEIQRTEQGDSAMYLCASSSVKAYEQYFGPGTRLTVT.

The chain has TRBV6-1 and TRBJ1-5; D is unresolved. This CDR3 has 13 residues. With 3 bases removed from V and 5 bases from J, the gap between germline ends came to 8 bases. CDR1 is MNHNS and CDR2 is SASEGT in the germline V gene. CDR3 sequence: CASSDQSHQPQHF. The CDR3 DNA follows: TGTGCCAGCAGTGACCAAAGCCATCAGCCCCAGCATTTT.

The genes are TRBV2 and TRBJ1-4, with a tentative D call TRBD1 (5 bases). This CDR3 region has 14 residues. V gave up 3 bases and J gave up 7 bases, with 12 bases separating them. Germline values: CDR1 SNHLY, CDR2 FYNNEI. CDR3 sequence reads: CASSDGDGGEKLFF. The CDR3 DNA follows: TGTGCCAGCAGTGATGGGGATGGGGGTGAAAAACTGTTTTTT.

The CDR3 protein is CASSFGSTTEQYF. The CDR3 DNA is TGTGCCAGCAGCTTTGGCTCAACTACCGAGCAGTACTTC. The rearrangement joins TRBV7-9 to TRBJ2-7, with D unresolved. Deletions cut 3 bases from V and 6 bases from J, with 12 bases between. The CDR3 is 13 amino acids. Germline CDR1 is SEHNR and CDR2 is FQNEAQ (reference sequence).

This rearrangement joins TRBV7-8 to TRBJ1-1, with D possibly being TRBD1 (6 bases). CDR1 is SGHVS, CDR2 FQNEAQ, per germline. The CDR3 spans 14 residues. Trimming left V 3 bases short and J 1 base short, with 9 bases between. CDR3 residues: CASSFLTGNTEAFF. DNA of the CDR3: TGTGCCAGCAGCTTCCTGACAGGGAACACTGAAGCTTTCTTT.

This clone was observed once. The chain uses TRBV5-1 and TRBJ1-1; the D is unclear. CDR1 is SGHRS, CDR2 YFSETQ, per germline. The V end was cut by 7 bases, the J end by 1 base, with 17 bases between. The CDR3 runs to 15 residues. CDR3 coding DNA: TGCGCCAGCCGCCCTCTAGACCTTGAGAACACTGAAGCTTTCTTT. Translating it yields CASRPLDLENTEAFF.

This chain uses TRBV5-1 with TRBJ1-1; D is unclear. Germline V gene lookup returns CDR1 SGHRS and CDR2 YFSETQ. Between the trimmed V and J ends, which lost 3 bases and 7 bases, there was a span of 13 bases. This CDR3 contains 13 residues. The CDR3 DNA is TGCGCCAGCAGCTCAAGTGGTGTGTATGAAGCTTTCTTT. As protein: CASSSSGVYEAFF.

V and J are TRBV4-1 and TRBJ2-2; the D gene is possibly TRBD2 (6 bases). V gave up 1 base and J gave up 6 bases, with 12 bases separating them. The CDR3 runs 15 residues. CDR1 is MGHRA and CDR2 is YSYEKL in the germline V gene. The CDR3 loop reads CASSQAPGSPGELFF. The CDR3, as DNA: TGCGCCAGCAGCCAAGCGCCCGGGAGTCCCGGGGAGCTGTTTTTT.

The chain has TRBV18 and TRBJ2-1; TRBD1 matches 7 bases. This CDR3 region has 17 residues. V lost 0 bases, J lost 5 bases, and 10 bases stayed unmatched. Germline assignment: CDR1 KGHSH and CDR2 LQKENI. Here the CDR3 reads CASSPPWTGSGNNEQFF. CDR3 DNA sequence: TGTGCCAGCTCACCACCGTGGACAGGTAGTGGGAACAATGAGCAGTTCTTC.

This rearrangement joins TRBV5-6 to TRBJ1-2, with a possible D match to TRBD1 (5 bases). V lost 1 base, J lost 8 bases, and 18 bases lay in between. The CDR3 consists of 15 residues. CDR1 is SGHDT and CDR2 is YYEEEE in the germline V gene. The CDR3 DNA sequence: TGTGCCAGCAGCTTGTCCGGGGTTGCAGGGAAGGGCTACACCTTC. Residues: CASSLSGVAGKGYTF.

The chain uses TRBV9 and TRBJ2-1, with D possibly matching TRBD2 (5 bases). The V gene's germline CDR1 is SGDLS and CDR2 YYNGEE. This CDR3 has 16 residues. V was clipped by 4 bases and J by 5 bases, with 19 bases between them. The CDR3 coding sequence is TGTGCCAGCAGCCTGACCTCCTGGGTCGGGGACAATGAGCAGTTCTTC. This sequence encodes CASSLTSWVGDNEQFF.

V and J are TRBV9 and TRBJ2-7, with 9 nucleotides matching TRBD1. The junction had 3 bases not matched to a gene; V was cut back by 2 bases and J by 0 bases. From germline, CDR1 is SGDLS and CDR2 YYNGEE. The CDR3 runs to 15 residues. Written as DNA, the CDR3 is TGTGCCAGCAGCGTCGGGACAGGGACCTCCTACGAGCAGTACTTC. Its protein is CASSVGTGTSYEQYF.

The V call is TRBV10-3, the J call TRBJ2-7, with TRBD2 matching 10 bases. This CDR3 is 16 amino acids long. Germline V gives CDR1 ENHRY, CDR2 SYGVKD. V was clipped by 0 bases and J by 3 bases; unmatched bases: 5. This CDR3 is CAISESMASGSYEQYF. CDR3 bases: TGTGCCATCAGTGAGTCGATGGCTAGCGGGAGCTACGAGCAGTACTTC.

The CDR3: CASSYSVPTSSDTQYF. CDR3 in DNA: TGTGCCAGCAGTTACTCTGTACCCACTAGTTCAGATACGCAGTATTTT. The rearrangement uses TRBV6-5 and TRBJ2-3; D might be TRBD2 (5 bases). The CDR3 is 16 amino acids. CDR1 MNHEY and CDR2 SVGAGI come from the germline V gene. V lost 0 bases to trimming and J lost 4 bases, with 14 bases between them.

In its sample, this clone was seen a few times. The CDR3 DNA is TGTGCCAGCAGCCGGGACGGAAACACCATATATTTT. It codes for CASSRDGNTIYF. The chain carries TRBV9 and TRBJ1-3, with a tentative D call TRBD1 (5 bases). V dropped 4 bases and J dropped 4 bases, with 6 bases sitting between them. CDR1 is SGDLS and CDR2 is YYNGEE in the germline V gene. The CDR3 contains 12 residues.